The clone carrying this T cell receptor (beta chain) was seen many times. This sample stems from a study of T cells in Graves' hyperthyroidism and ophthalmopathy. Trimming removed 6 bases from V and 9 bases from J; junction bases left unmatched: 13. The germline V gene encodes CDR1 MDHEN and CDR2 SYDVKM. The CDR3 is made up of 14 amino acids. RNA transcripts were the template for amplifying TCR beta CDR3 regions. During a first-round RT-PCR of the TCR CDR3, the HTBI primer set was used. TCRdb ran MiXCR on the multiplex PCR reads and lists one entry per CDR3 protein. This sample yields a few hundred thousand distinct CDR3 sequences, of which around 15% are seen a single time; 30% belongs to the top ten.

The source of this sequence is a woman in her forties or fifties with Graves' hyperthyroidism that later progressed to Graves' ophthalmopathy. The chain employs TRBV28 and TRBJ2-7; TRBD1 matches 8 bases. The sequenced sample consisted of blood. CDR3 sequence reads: CASSGTGQLSGQYF. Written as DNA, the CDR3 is TGTGCCAGCAGCGGGACAGGCCAGCTTAGTGGGCAGTACTTC. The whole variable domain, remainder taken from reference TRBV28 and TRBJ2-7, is DVKVTQSSRYLVKRTGEKVFLECVQDMDHENMFWYRQDPGLGLRLIYFSYDVKMKEKGDIPEGYSVSREKKERFSLILESASTNQTSMYLCASSGTGQLSGQYFGPGTRLTVT.